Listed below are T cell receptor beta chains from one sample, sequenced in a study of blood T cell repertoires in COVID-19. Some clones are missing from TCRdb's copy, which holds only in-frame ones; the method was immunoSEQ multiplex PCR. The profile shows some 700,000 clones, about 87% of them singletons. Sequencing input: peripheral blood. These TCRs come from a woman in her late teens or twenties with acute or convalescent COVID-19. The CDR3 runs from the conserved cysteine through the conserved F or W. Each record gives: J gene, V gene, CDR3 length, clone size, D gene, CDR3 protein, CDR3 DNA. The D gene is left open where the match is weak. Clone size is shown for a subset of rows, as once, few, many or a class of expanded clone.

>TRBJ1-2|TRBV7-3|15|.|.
CASSLGEGLGYGYTF
TGTGCCAGCAGCTTAGGGGAGGGGCTCGGCTATGGCTACACCTTC
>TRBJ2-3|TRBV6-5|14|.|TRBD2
CASIAAGGTDTQYF
TGTGCCAGCATCGCAGCGGGGGGCACAGATACGCAGTATTTT
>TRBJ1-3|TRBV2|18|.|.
CASPSVSGDQFSGNTIYF
TGTGCCAGCCCGTCGGTCTCAGGGGACCAATTCTCTGGAAACACCATATATTTT
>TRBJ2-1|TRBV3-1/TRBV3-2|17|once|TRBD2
CASRLTSGGPPYNEQFF
TGTGCCAGCAGACTTACTAGCGGTGGGCCACCCTACAATGAGCAGTTCTTC
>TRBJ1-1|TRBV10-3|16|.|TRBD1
CAISVGQGRANTEAFF
TGTGCCATCAGTGTCGGACAGGGGCGGGCTAACACTGAAGCTTTCTTT
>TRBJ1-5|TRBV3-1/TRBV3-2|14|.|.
CASSQGGGNQPQHF
TGTGCCAGCAGCCAGGGAGGAGGCAATCAGCCCCAGCATTTT
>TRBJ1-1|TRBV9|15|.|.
CASSVDLGEGTEAFF
TGTGCCAGCAGCGTAGATCTAGGGGAGGGCACTGAAGCTTTCTTT
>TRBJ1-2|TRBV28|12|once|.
CASRIQPAGYTF
TGTGCCAGCAGAATACAGCCCGCCGGCTACACCTTC
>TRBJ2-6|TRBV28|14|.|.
CASTPRDSANVLTF
TGTGCCAGTACGCCCCGGGACTCAGCCAACGTCCTGACTTTC
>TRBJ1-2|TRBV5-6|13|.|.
CASRVRDIEGYTF
TGTGCCAGCAGGGTCCGGGACATAGAGGGCTACACCTTC
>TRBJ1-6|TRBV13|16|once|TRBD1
CASSFSGTGDNSPLHF
TGTGCCAGCAGCTTCTCCGGGACAGGGGATAATTCACCCCTCCACTTT
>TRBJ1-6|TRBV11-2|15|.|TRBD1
CASSPRDSEGSPLHF
TGTGCCAGCAGCCCCCGGGACAGTGAGGGTTCACCCCTCCACTTT
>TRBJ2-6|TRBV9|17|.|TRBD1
CASSVDRGNSGANVLTF
TGTGCCAGCAGCGTCGACAGGGGTAACTCTGGGGCCAACGTCCTGACTTTC
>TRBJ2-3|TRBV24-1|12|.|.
CATSKRADTQYF
TGTGCCACCAGTAAGAGGGCAGATACGCAGTATTTT
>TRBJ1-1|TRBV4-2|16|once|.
CASSQGGPHPGTEAFF
TGTGCCAGCAGCCAAGGAGGCCCCCACCCGGGGACTGAAGCTTTCTTT
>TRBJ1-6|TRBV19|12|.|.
CASSIGRTPLHF
TGTGCCAGTAGTATAGGGAGAACACCCCTCCACTTT
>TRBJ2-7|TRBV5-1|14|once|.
CASSLGRPVGEQYF
TGCGCCAGCAGCTTGGGGCGGCCAGTGGGCGAGCAGTACTTC
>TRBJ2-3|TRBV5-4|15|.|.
CASSLGRLGADTQYF
TGTGCCAGCAGCTTGGGCCGACTAGGAGCAGATACGCAGTATTTT
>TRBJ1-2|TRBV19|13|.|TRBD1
CASSRDSNYGYTF
TGTGCCAGTAGTAGGGACAGTAACTATGGCTACACCTTC
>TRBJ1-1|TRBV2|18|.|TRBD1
CASSEGTGYAIMNTEAFF
TGTGCCAGCAGTGAAGGGACAGGGTACGCCATAATGAACACTGAAGCTTTCTTT
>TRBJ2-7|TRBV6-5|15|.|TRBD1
CASSNPGQSSYEQYF
TGTGCCAGCAGTAATCCGGGACAGAGCTCCTACGAGCAGTACTTC
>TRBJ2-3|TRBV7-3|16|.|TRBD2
CASSLTRGGPGDTQYF
TGTGCCAGCAGCTTAACGCGGGGGGGCCCGGGAGATACGCAGTATTTT
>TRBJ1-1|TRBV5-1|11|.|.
CASRIGAEAFF
TGCGCCAGCAGGATCGGGGCTGAAGCTTTCTTT
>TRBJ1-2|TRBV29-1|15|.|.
CSVESWERDPLGYTF
TGCAGCGTTGAGAGCTGGGAGCGGGACCCACTCGGCTACACCTTC
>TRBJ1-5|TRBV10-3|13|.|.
CAISESTRQPQHF
TGTGCCATCAGTGAGTCGACTCGACAGCCCCAGCATTTT
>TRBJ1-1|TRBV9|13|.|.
CASSSTQNTEAFF
TGTGCCAGCAGCTCGACACAGAACACTGAAGCTTTCTTT
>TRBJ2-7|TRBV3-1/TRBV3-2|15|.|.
CASSPQRPSSYEQYF
TGTGCCAGCAGCCCCCAGCGGCCCAGCTCCTACGAGCAGTACTTC
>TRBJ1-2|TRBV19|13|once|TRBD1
CASSIGDREGYTF
TGTGCCAGTAGTATTGGGGACAGGGAAGGCTACACCTTC
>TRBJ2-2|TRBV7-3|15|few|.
CASSLTAPGVGELFF
TGTGCCAGCAGCTTGACAGCCCCAGGGGTCGGGGAGCTGTTTTTT
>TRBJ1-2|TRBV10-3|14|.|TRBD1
CAIMGTGVTNGYTF
TGTGCCATCATGGGGACAGGGGTAACCAATGGCTACACCTTC
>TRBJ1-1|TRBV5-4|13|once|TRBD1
CAQTRAGGTEAFF
TGTGCCCAGACCAGGGCAGGGGGGACTGAAGCTTTCTTT
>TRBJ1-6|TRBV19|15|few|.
CASSIGTAYNSPLHF
TGTGCCAGTAGTATAGGGACAGCCTATAATTCACCCCTCCACTTT
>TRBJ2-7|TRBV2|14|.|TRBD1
CASSAGQGALEQYF
TGTGCCAGCAGTGCGGGACAGGGGGCGCTCGAGCAGTACTTC
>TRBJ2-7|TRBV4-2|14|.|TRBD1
CASSRGQGAGEQYF
TGTGCCAGCAGCCGAGGACAGGGGGCTGGGGAGCAGTACTTC
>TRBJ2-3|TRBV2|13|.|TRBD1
CASVTGELDTQYF
TGTGCCAGCGTCACAGGGGAACTAGATACGCAGTATTTT
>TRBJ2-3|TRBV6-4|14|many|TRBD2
CASKVAGDTDTQYF
TGTGCCAGCAAAGTAGCGGGGGACACAGATACGCAGTATTTT
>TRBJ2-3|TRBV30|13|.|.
CAWSSRDRDTQYF
TGTGCCTGGAGCTCCAGGGATAGAGATACGCAGTATTTT
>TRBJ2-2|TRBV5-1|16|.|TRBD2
CASSLSSGGNTGELFF
TGCGCCAGCAGCTTGTCAAGCGGGGGGAACACCGGGGAGCTGTTTTTT
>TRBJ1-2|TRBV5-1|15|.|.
CASSPQPGSNYGYTF
TGCGCCAGCAGCCCCCAGCCGGGATCGAACTATGGCTACACCTTC
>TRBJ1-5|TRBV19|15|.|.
CASSITTGPNQPQHF
TGTGCCAGTAGTATCACAACTGGGCCCAATCAGCCCCAGCATTTT
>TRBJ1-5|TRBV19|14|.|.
CASSEGLGVQPQHF
TGTGCCAGTAGTGAGGGACTTGGGGTTCAGCCCCAGCATTTT
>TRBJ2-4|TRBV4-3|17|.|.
CASSQAGQRLNKNIQYF
TGCGCCAGCAGCCAAGCCGGACAGCGTCTAAACAAAAACATTCAGTACTTC
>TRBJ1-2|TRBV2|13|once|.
CASSENANYGYTF
TGTGCCAGCAGTGAAAATGCGAACTATGGCTACACCTTC
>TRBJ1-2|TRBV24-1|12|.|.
CATNRVGYGYTF
TGTGCCACCAATCGGGTTGGCTATGGCTACACCTTC
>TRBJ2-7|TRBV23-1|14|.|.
CASSQSRVSYEQYF
TGCGCCAGCAGTCAATCGCGGGTATCCTACGAGCAGTACTTC